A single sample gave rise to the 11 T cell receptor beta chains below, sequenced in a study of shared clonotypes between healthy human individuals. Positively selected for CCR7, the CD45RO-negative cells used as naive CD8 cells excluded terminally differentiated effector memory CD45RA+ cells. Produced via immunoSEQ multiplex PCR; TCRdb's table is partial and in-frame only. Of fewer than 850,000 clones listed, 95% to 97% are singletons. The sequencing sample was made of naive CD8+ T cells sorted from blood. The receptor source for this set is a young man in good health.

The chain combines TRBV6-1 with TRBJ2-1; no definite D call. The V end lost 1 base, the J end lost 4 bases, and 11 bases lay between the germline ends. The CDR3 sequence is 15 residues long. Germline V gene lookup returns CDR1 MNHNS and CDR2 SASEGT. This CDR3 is CASSEGLIGYNEQFF. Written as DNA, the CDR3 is TGTGCCAGCAGTGAAGGTCTCATAGGTTACAATGAGCAGTTCTTC.

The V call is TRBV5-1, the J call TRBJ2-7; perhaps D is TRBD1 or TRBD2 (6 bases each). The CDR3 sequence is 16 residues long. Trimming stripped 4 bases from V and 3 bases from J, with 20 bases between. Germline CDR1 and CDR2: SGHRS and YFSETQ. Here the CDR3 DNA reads TGCGCCAGCAGCAAACGCACAGGGACTCCTTTCTACGAGCAGTACTTC. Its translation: CASSKRTGTPFYEQYF.

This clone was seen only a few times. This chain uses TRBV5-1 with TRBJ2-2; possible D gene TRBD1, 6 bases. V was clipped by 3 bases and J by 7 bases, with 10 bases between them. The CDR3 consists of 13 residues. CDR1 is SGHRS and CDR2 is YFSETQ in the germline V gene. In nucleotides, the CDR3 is TGCGCCAGCAGCTCCCCAGGGGTCGGGGAGCTGTTTTTT. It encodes CASSSPGVGELFF.

The CDR3, as DNA: TGTGCCAGCAGCAACAGGGCCACCTACGAGCAGTACTTC. It is translated as CASSNRATYEQYF. The chain has TRBV7-9 and TRBJ2-7, with D possibly TRBD1 on 6 matching bases. Trimming pared 5 bases from V and 2 bases from J, leaving 10 bases between. CDR3 length: 13 residues. Germline CDR1 reads SEHNR; CDR2 reads FQNEAQ (reference sequence).

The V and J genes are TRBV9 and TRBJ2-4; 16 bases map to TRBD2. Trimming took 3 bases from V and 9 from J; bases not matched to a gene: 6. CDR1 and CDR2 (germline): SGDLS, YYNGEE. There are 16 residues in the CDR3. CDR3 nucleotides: TGTGCCAGCAGCGCGGGACTAGCGGGAGGGCTGGGCATTCAGTACTTC. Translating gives CASSAGLAGGLGIQYF. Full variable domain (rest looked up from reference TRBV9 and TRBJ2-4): DSGVTQTPKHLITATGQRVTLRCSPRSGDLSVYWYQQSLDQGLQFLIQYYNGEERAKGNILERFSAQQFPDLHSELNLSSLELGDSALYFCASSAGLAGGLGIQYFGAGTRLSVL.

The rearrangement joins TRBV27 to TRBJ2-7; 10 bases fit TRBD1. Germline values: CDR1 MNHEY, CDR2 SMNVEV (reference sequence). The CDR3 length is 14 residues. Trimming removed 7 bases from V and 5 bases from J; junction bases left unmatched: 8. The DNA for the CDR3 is TGTGCCAGCAACCGACAGGGGGCTAATGACGAGCAGTACTTC. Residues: CASNRQGANDEQYF.

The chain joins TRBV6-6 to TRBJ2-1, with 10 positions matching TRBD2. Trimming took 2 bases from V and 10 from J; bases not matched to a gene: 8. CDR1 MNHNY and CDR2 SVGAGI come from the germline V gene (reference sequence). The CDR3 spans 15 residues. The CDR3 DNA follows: TGTGCCAGCAGTTACATAGCGGGAGGCCGGGGGGAGCAGTTCTTC. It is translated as CASSYIAGGRGEQFF.

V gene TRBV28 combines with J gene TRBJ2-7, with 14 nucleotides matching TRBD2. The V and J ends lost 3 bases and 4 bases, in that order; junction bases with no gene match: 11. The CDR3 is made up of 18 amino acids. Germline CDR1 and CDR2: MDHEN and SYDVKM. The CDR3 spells CASSLGLAGVSYSYEQYF. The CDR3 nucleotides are TGTGCCAGCAGTTTGGGACTAGCGGGAGTATCGTACTCGTACGAGCAGTACTTC.

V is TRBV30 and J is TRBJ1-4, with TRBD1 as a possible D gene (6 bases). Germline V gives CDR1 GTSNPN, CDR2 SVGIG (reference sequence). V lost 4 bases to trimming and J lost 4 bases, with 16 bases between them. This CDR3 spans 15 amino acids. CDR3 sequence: CAWKASGGFNEKLFF. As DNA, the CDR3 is TGTGCCTGGAAGGCAAGCGGGGGCTTTAATGAAAAACTGTTTTTT.

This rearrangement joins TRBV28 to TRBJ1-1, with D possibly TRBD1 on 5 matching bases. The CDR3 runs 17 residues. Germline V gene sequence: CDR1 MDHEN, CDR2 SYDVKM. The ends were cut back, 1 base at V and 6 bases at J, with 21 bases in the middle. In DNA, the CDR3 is TGTGCCAGCAGTTTATTAGGCGGCTTCAGGGACCGGTCTGAAGCTTTCTTT. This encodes CASSLLGGFRDRSEAFF.

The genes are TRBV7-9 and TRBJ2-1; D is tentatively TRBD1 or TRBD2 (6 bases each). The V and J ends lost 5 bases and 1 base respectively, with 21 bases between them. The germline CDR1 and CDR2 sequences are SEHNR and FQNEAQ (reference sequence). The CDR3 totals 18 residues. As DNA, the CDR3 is TGTGCCAGCAGCCCGAGGGTGATTGGGGGGCGGTCCTACAATGAGCAGTTCTTC. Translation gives CASSPRVIGGRSYNEQFF.